Presented here are 7 T cell receptor beta chains from one specimen sequenced in a study of blood T cell repertoires in COVID-19. The table came from immunoSEQ multiplex PCR; TCRdb's copy has only in-frame clones and leaves some out. Found here are about 250,000 clones, over 75% of them singletons; the top ten hold about a sixth. Material: PBMCs or T cells enriched from blood (not recorded which). These receptors originate from a man between 18 and 35 years old who had recovered from COVID-19.

DNA for the CDR3: TGCGCCAGCAGCCCGACAGGGGGCGCGAACACCGGGGAGCTGTTTTTT. Translation gives CASSPTGGANTGELFF. The chain has TRBV5-1 and TRBJ2-2; TRBD1 aligns across 10 bases. The CDR3 is made up of 16 amino acids. V shed 4 bases, J shed 0 bases, and the junction held 3 bases outside the gene matches. Germline V gene data show CDR1 as SGHRS and CDR2 as YFSETQ.

The chain has TRBV19 and TRBJ2-1; 9 bases fit TRBD1. CDR1 is LNHDA, CDR2 SQIVND, per germline (reference sequence). The trim removed 3 bases at V and 2 bases at J, leaving 5 bases unmatched. The CDR3 has 16 amino acids. CDR3 DNA: TGTGCCAGTAGTATCGGGACAGGGAGTGCCTACAATGAGCAGTTCTTC. Amino acid sequence: CASSIGTGSAYNEQFF.

Note on this clone: Other nucleotide sequences in the sample specify the same CDR3. V usage is TRBV7-9 and J usage is TRBJ2-5; TRBD1 is a possible D gene (5 bases). This CDR3 spans 11 amino acids. CDR1 is SEHNR, CDR2 FQNEAQ, per germline (reference sequence). V was clipped by 5 bases and J by 5 bases, with 6 bases between them. The CDR3 protein is CASSPGETQYF. CDR3 coding DNA: TGTGCCAGCAGCCCAGGGGAGACCCAGTACTTC.

In this sample, this clone turned up once. This chain joins TRBV15 and TRBJ1-2; unclear D gene. The V end lost 7 bases, the J end lost 4 bases, and 16 bases lay between the germline ends. The CDR3 contains 14 residues. Germline CDR1 reads LNHNV; CDR2 reads YYDKDF (reference sequence). The CDR3 protein is CATINNRRIYGYTF. The CDR3 DNA reads as TGTGCCACCATCAATAATAGGCGGATCTATGGCTACACCTTC.

This chain joins TRBV3-1 (or the pseudogene TRBV3-2) and TRBJ2-5; D not resolved. The CDR3 length is 14 residues. V was clipped by 1 base and J by 4 bases, with 10 bases between them. Looked up from germline, CDR1 is LGHDT and CDR2 is YNNKEL (reference sequence). CDR3 in DNA: TGTGCCAGCAGCCAAGCTCAGGTGGCAGAGACCCAGTACTTC. It specifies CASSQAQVAETQYF.

The V gene is TRBV5-1, the J gene TRBJ2-7; 11 bases fit TRBD1. V shed 4 bases and J 6 bases; nucleotides not matched to a gene: 6. Germline-derived CDR1 and CDR2 are SGHRS and YFSETQ. This CDR3 contains 14 residues. The CDR3 DNA reads TGCGCCAGCAGCATTGGACAGGGGGCTTCCGAGCAGTACTTC. This gives the protein CASSIGQGASEQYF.

This sequence joins TRBV6-5 and TRBJ1-2, with 8 bases fitting TRBD1. The length of the CDR3 is 13 residues. Germline V gene data show CDR1 as MNHEY and CDR2 as SVGAGI. V lost 7 bases to trimming and J lost 5 bases; unmatched junction nucleotides: 6. The CDR3 DNA is TGTGCCAGCAACAGGGGGTTTCCGTATGGCTACACCTTC. Translated, it gives CASNRGFPYGYTF.